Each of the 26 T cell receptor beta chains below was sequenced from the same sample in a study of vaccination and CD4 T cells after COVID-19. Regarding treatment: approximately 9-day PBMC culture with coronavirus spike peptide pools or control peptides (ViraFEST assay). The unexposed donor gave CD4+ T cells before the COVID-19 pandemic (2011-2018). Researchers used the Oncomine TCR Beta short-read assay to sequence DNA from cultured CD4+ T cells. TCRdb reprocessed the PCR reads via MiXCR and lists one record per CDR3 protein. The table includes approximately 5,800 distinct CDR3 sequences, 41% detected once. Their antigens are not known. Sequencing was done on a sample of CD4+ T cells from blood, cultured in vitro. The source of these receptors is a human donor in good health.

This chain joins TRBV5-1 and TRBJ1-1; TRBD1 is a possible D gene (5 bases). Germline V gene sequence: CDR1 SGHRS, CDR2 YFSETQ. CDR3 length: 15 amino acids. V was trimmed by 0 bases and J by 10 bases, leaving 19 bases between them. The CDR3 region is CASSLVGTPQAGAFF. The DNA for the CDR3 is TGCGCCAGCAGCTTGGTCGGGACCCCACAGGCAGGAGCTTTCTTT.

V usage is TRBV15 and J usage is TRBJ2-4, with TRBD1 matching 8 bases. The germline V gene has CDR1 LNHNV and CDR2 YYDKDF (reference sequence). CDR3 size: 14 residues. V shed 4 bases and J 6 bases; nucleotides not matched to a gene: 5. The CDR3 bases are TGTGCCACCAGCACTAGGACAGGGATAAACATTCAGTACTTC. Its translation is CATSTRTGINIQYF.

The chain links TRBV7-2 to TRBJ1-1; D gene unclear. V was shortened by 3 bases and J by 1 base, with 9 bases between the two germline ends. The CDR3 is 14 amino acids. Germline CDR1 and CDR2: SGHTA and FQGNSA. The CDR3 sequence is CASSLRSPNTEAFF. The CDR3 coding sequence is TGTGCCAGCAGCTTGCGGTCGCCGAACACTGAAGCTTTCTTT.

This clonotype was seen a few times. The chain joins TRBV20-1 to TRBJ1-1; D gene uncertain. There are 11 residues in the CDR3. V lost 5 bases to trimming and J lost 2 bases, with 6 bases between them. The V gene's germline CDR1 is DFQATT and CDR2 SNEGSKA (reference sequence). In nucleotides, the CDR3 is TGCAGTGCTGCAGGTAACACTGAAGCTTTCTTT. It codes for CSAAGNTEAFF.

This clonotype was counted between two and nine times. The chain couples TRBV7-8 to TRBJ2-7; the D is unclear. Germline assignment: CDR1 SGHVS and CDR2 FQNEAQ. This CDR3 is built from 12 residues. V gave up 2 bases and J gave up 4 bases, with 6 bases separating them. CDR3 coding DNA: TGTGCCAGCAGCTTAAAAGGTTACGAGCAGTACTTC. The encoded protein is CASSLKGYEQYF.

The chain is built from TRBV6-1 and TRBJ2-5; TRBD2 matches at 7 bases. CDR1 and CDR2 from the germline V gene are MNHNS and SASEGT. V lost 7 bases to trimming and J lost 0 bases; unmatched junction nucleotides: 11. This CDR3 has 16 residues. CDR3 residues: CASTAVGRGYQETQYF. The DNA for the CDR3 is TGTGCCAGCACCGCTGTGGGGCGGGGGTACCAAGAGACCCAGTACTTC.

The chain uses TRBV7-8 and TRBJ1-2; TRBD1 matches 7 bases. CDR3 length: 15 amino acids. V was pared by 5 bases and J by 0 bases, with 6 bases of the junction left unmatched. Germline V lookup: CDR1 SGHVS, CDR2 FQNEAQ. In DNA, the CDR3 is TGTGCCAGCAGCCCGGGACAGATAACTAACTATGGCTACACCTTC. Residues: CASSPGQITNYGYTF. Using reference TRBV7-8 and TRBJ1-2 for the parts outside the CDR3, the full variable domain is GAGVSQSPRYKVAKRGQDVALRCDPISGHVSLFWYQQALGQGPEFLTYFQNEAQLDKSGLPSDRFFAERPEGSVSTLKIQRTQQEDSAVYLCASSPGQITNYGYTFGSGTRLTVV.

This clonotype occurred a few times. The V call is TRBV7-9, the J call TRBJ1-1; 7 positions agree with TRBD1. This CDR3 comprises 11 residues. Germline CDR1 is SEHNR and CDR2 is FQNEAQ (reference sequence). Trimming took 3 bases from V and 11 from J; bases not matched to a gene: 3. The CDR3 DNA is TGTGCCAGCAGCTTCGACAGGGCGGCTTTCTTT. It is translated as CASSFDRAAFF.

The CDR3 DNA follows: TGTGCCAGCAGCCTCGGGACTAGTAGGACCCCCGGGGAGCTGTTTTTT. Translation gives CASSLGTSRTPGELFF. The V call is TRBV7-2, the J call TRBJ2-2, with TRBD2 identical over 8 bases. This CDR3 spans 16 amino acids. In germline, CDR1 is SGHTA, CDR2 FQGNSA. The ends lost 5 bases at V and 6 bases at J; junction bases unmatched: 11.

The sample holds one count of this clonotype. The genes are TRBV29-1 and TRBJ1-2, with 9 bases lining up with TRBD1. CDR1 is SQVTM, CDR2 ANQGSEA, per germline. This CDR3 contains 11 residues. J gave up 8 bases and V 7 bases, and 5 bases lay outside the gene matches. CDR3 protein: CSGETGGGYTF. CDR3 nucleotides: TGCAGCGGTGAGACAGGGGGAGGCTACACCTTC.

The CDR3 DNA follows: TGTGCCAGCAGTGGGGTGAGGACTAGCGGTTACGAGCAGTACTTC. Protein product: CASSGVRTSGYEQYF. The J gene is TRBJ2-7, the V gene TRBV7-2; TRBD2 agrees at 10 bases. The CDR3 covers 15 residues. Trimming took 6 bases from V and 4 from J; bases not matched to a gene: 9. Germline V gene data show CDR1 as SGHTA and CDR2 as FQGNSA.

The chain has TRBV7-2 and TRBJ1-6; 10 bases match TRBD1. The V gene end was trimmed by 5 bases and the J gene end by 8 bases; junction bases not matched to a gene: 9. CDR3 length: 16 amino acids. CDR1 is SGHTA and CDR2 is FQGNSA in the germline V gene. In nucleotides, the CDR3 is TGTGCCAGCAGCCCAACCTCCGGGACAGGGGATTCACCCCTCCACTTT. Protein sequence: CASSPTSGTGDSPLHF.

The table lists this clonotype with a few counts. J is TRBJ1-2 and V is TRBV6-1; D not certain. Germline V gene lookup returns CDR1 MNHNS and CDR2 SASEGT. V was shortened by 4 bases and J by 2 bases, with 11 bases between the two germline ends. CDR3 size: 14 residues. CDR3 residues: CASSVAGPNYGYTF. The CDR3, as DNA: TGTGCCAGCAGTGTCGCCGGACCGAACTATGGCTACACCTTC.

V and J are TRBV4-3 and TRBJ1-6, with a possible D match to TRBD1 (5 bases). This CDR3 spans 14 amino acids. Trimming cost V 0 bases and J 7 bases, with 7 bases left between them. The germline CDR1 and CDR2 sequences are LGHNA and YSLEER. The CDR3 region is CASSQDGGNSPLHF. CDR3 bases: TGCGCCAGCAGCCAAGATGGGGGGAATTCACCCCTCCACTTT.

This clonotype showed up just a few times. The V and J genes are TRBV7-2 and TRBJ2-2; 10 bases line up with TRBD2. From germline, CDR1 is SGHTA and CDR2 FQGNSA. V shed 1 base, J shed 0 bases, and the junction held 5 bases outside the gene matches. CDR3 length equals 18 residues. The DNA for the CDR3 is TGTGCCAGCAGCTTAGGATTAGCGGGGGGTACGAACACCGGGGAGCTGTTTTTT. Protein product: CASSLGLAGGTNTGELFF.

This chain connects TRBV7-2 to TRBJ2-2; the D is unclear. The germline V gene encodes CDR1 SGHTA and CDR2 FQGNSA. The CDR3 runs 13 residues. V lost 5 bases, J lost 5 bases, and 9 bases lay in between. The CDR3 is CASSSEVTGELFF. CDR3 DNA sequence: TGTGCCAGCAGCAGCGAGGTGACCGGGGAGCTGTTTTTT.

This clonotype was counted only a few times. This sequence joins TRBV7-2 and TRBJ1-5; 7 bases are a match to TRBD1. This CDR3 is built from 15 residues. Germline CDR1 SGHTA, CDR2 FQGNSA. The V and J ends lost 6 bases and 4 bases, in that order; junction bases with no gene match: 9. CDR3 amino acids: CASRFDRAGNQPQHF. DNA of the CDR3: TGTGCCAGCAGATTTGACAGGGCTGGGAATCAGCCCCAGCATTTT.

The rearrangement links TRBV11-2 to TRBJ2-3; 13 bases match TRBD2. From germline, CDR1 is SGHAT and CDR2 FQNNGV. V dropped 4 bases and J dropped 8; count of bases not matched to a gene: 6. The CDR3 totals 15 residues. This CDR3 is CASSSTSGGGSTQYF. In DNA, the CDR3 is TGTGCCAGCAGCTCCACTAGCGGGGGGGGAAGTACGCAGTATTTT.

The CDR3 DNA is TGTGCCAGCATTGGTGGGAGATATGGCTACACCTTC. It translates to CASIGGRYGYTF. The J gene is TRBJ1-2, the V gene TRBV27; unclear D gene. Germline assignment: CDR1 MNHEY and CDR2 SMNVEV (reference sequence). The length of the CDR3 is 12 residues. V was shortened by 7 bases and J by 5 bases, with 11 bases between the two germline ends.

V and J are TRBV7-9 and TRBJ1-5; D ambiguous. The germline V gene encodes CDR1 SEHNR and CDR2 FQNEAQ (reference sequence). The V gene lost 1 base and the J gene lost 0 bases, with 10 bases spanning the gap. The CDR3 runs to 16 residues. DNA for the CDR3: TGTGCCAGCAGCTTAGGCGACTCAGGTAGCAATCAGCCCCAGCATTTT. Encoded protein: CASSLGDSGSNQPQHF.

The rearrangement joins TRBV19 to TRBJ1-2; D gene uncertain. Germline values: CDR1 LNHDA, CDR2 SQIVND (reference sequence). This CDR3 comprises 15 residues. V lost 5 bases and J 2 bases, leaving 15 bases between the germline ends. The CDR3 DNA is TGTGCCAGTAGTTTTGCCGGAGACACCAACTATGGCTACACCTTC. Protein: CASSFAGDTNYGYTF.

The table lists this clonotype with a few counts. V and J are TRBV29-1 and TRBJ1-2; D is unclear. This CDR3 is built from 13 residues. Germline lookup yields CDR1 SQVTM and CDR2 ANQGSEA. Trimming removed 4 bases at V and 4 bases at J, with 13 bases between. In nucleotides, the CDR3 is TGCAGCGTTGGACGGGGAACCTCCTATGGCTACACCTTC. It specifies CSVGRGTSYGYTF.

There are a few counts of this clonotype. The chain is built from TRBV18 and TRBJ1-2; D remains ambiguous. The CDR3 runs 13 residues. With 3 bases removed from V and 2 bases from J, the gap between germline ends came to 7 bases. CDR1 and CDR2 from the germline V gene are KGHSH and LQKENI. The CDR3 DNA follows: TGTGCCAGCTCACCCGGTACAAACTATGGCTACACCTTC. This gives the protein CASSPGTNYGYTF.

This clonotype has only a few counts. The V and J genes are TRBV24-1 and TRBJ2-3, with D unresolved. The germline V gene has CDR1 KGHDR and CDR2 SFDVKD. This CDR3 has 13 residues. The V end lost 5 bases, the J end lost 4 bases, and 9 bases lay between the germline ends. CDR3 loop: CATSAPAADTQYF. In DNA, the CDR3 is TGTGCCACCAGTGCCCCAGCAGCAGATACGCAGTATTTT.

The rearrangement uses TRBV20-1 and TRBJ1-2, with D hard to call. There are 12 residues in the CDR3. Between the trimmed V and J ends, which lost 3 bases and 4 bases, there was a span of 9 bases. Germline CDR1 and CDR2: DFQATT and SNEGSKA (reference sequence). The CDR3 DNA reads TGCAGTGCTAGCTCGCCGGGCTATGGCTACACCTTC. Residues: CSASSPGYGYTF.

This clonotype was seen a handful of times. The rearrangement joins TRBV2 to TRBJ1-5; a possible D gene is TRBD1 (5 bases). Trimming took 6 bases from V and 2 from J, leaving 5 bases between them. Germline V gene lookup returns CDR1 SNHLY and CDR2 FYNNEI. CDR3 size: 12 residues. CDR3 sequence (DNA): TGTGCCAGCAGACAGGGCAATCAGCCCCAGCATTTT. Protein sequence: CASRQGNQPQHF.